This T cell receptor (beta chain) was sequenced during a study of graft-versus-host responses after intestinal transplantation. Study summary: All recipients got anti-thymocyte globulin induction, then tacrolimus and steroids for roughly three years. Overall study findings and caveats: GvH clonotypes were identified within recipient marrow, with a subset emerging first in ileum or blood. Declining HvG levels early post-transplant were linked to peak circulating GvH clone levels.

Some clones are missing from TCRdb's copy, which holds only in-frame ones; the method was immunoSEQ multiplex PCR. The table includes around 87,000 clones, around 92% detected once. This clone has just one count. Its antigen is not identified. V gave up 6 bases and J gave up 2 bases; unmatched junction bases: 3. CDR1 MNHEY and CDR2 SMNVEV come from the germline V gene (reference sequence). The CDR3 runs 13 residues. The sample here was unstimulated CD8+ T cells sorted from spleen or lymph node cells, taken before transplant. The chain links TRBV27 to TRBJ2-7; 8 bases fit TRBD1. The receptor's source is a human donor who was the organ donor for an intestinal transplant. The CDR3 loop is CASSRQGTYEQYF. DNA for the CDR3: TGTGCCAGCAGCCGACAGGGGACCTACGAGCAGTACTTC.